The 15 T cell receptor beta chains below were found in one sample sequenced in a study of T cell changes during pregnancy in multiple sclerosis. Sequencing was performed with immunoSEQ multiplex PCR; in TCRdb, only in-frame clones are kept and a portion is missing. In the table there are fewer than 25,000 clones, 90% of which are singletons. The specimen was CD8+ T cells from peripheral blood mononuclear cells, collected in the third trimester of pregnancy. The receptors shown here come from a female donor in good health, enrolled as a control in a pregnancy study.

The chain links TRBV28 to TRBJ2-3, with 10 bases fitting TRBD2. J was trimmed by 6 bases and V by 5 bases; bases with no gene match: 14. Germline lookup yields CDR1 MDHEN and CDR2 SYDVKM. The CDR3 is 17 residues long. CDR3 sequence (DNA): TGTGCCAGCAGTCCTTTCATTAGCGGGAGGTGGGAGGATACGCAGTATTTT. It codes for CASSPFISGRWEDTQYF.

This clone rates as medium-sized. Here the CDR3 DNA reads TGTGCCAGCAGCTTAAGACGGGGAAAAAACTATGGCTACACCTTC. Translation gives CASSLRRGKNYGYTF. V usage is TRBV7-2 and J usage is TRBJ1-2; no clear D. V was trimmed by 2 bases and J by 2 bases, leaving 12 bases between them. Germline assignment: CDR1 SGHTA and CDR2 FQGNSA. This CDR3 is 15 amino acids long. Drawing the rest from reference TRBV7-2 and TRBJ1-2, the complete variable domain is GAGVSQSPSNKVTEKGKDVELRCDPISGHTALYWYRQSLGQGLEFLIYFQGNSAPDKSGLPSDRFSAERTGGSVSTLTIQRTQQEDSAVYLCASSLRRGKNYGYTFGSGTRLTVV.

This chain connects TRBV2 to TRBJ2-2; 9 nucleotides align to TRBD2. CDR1 is SNHLY, CDR2 FYNNEI, per germline. V gave up 10 bases and J gave up 5 bases; unmatched junction bases: 8. The CDR3 covers 14 residues. The CDR3 protein is CAKQWRGGTGELFF. DNA of the CDR3: TGTGCCAAGCAATGGCGGGGGGGGACCGGGGAGCTGTTTTTT.

The J gene is TRBJ2-7, the V gene TRBV18; 10 bases agree with TRBD1. This CDR3 is built from 13 residues. Germline trimming cut 5 bases from V and 5 bases from J; bases unmatched to any gene: 3. The germline V gene encodes CDR1 KGHSH and CDR2 LQKENI. CDR3 amino acids: CASSWDRGHEQYF. DNA of the CDR3: TGTGCCAGCTCATGGGACAGGGGCCACGAGCAGTACTTC.

This sequence joins TRBV6-4 and TRBJ2-2; possibly TRBD1 for D (6 bases). Germline CDR1 is MRHNA and CDR2 is SNTAGT. The V end lost 3 bases, the J end lost 6 bases, and 14 bases lay between the germline ends. CDR3 length: 15 residues. This CDR3 is CASSELAGAAGELFF. The CDR3 DNA sequence: TGTGCCAGCAGTGAATTAGCAGGGGCAGCCGGGGAGCTGTTTTTT.

V usage is TRBV7-9 and J usage is TRBJ2-1; 7 bases are a match to TRBD2. Trimming at V came to 7 bases and at J to 6 bases, leaving 6 bases not matched to a gene. This CDR3 has 13 amino acids. Looked up from germline, CDR1 is SEHNR and CDR2 is FQNEAQ (reference sequence). DNA for the CDR3: TGTGCCAGCACCCTGGGAGGGCTCAATGAGCAGTTCTTC. Translated: CASTLGGLNEQFF.

The CDR3 nucleotides are TGTGCCAGCAGCTCCATAGCGGGGGGGCTCGGTGAGCAGTTCTTC. It codes for CASSSIAGGLGEQFF. The chain couples TRBV7-3 to TRBJ2-1, with 11 bases fitting TRBD2. After removal of 4 bases from V and 9 bases from J, the junction contained 8 bases not matched to a gene. CDR3 length equals 15 residues. Per the germline V gene, CDR1 is SGHTA and CDR2 is FQGTGA.

V and J are TRBV27 and TRBJ2-1; 12 bases match TRBD1. The V gene end was trimmed by 4 bases and the J gene end by 5 bases; junction bases not matched to a gene: 15. The CDR3 sequence is 19 residues long. Germline V gives CDR1 MNHEY, CDR2 SMNVEV (reference sequence). CDR3 nucleotides: TGTGCCAGCAGTTCCCTAGGGACAGGGGGCTTGGGGATAAACAATGAGCAGTTCTTC. Encoded protein: CASSSLGTGGLGINNEQFF.

The chain links TRBV2 to TRBJ2-7; no clear D. The CDR3 runs 13 residues. The germline V and J ends were trimmed by 7 bases and 5 bases, with 15 bases remaining between them. The germline gives CDR1 SNHLY, CDR2 FYNNEI. This chain's CDR3 is CASILRSRDEQYF. The CDR3, as DNA: TGTGCCAGCATTCTACGATCGCGAGACGAGCAGTACTTC.

The chain links TRBV11-2 to TRBJ2-7; 9 nucleotides align to TRBD1. The CDR3 has 14 residues. The J segment lost 3 bases and the V segment lost 3 bases, leaving 3 bases of the junction unmatched. CDR1 SGHAT and CDR2 FQNNGV come from the germline V gene. As DNA, the CDR3 is TGTGCCAGCAGCTTTTTGACAGGGGGCTACGAGCAGTACTTC. Translated: CASSFLTGGYEQYF.

This clone has a single count. V usage is TRBV4-1 and J usage is TRBJ1-1, with D possibly TRBD1 on 5 matching bases. The CDR3 runs 16 residues. CDR1 is MGHRA and CDR2 is YSYEKL in the germline V gene. Trimming pared 0 bases from V and 7 bases from J, leaving 18 bases between. The CDR3 DNA follows: TGCGCCAGCAGCCAAGAGTTTACGGGGCTGGGAGGTGAAGCTTTCTTT. This codes for CASSQEFTGLGGEAFF.

V gene TRBV6-1 combines with J gene TRBJ1-6; no definite D call. CDR1 is MNHNS and CDR2 is SASEGT in the germline V gene. The V and J ends lost 2 bases and 9 bases respectively, with 17 bases between them. The CDR3 loop spans 16 amino acids. CDR3 DNA: TGTGCCAGCAGTGAAATCCCCCTGACAACCTTTTCACCCCTCCACTTT. Translating gives CASSEIPLTTFSPLHF.

In its sample, this clone was seen a few times. This chain links TRBV6-4 with TRBJ1-6; a weak D match, TRBD1 (5 bases). Germline CDR1 is MRHNA and CDR2 is SNTAGT. The CDR3 length is 15 residues. Between the trimmed V and J ends, which lost 0 bases and 10 bases, there was a span of 13 bases. The CDR3 loop is CASSDSSGAWSPLHF. The CDR3 nucleotides read TGTGCCAGCAGTGACTCGAGCGGGGCCTGGTCACCCCTCCACTTT.

The chain links TRBV6-4 to TRBJ2-5, with no clear D. The CDR3 is 13 amino acids. Germline CDR1 MRHNA, CDR2 SNTAGT. Trimming removed 7 bases at V and 4 bases at J, with 13 bases between. The CDR3 protein is CASTDKGGETQYF. The CDR3 DNA reads TGTGCCAGCACAGACAAAGGTGGAGAGACCCAGTACTTC.

This chain uses TRBV2 with TRBJ2-4; TRBD1 might be the D (5 bases). The CDR3 runs 12 residues. Trimming removed 7 bases at V and 9 bases at J, with 13 bases between. Germline CDR1 reads SNHLY; CDR2 reads FYNNEI. In DNA form, the CDR3 reads TGTGCCAGCACGGCAGGGTTTGGCATTCAGTACTTC. It translates to CASTAGFGIQYF.